The 15 T cell receptor beta chains presented below share a single source sample, sequenced in a study of T cell repertoires in cytomegalovirus infection. TCRdb itself ran the reads through MiXCR, one entry per CDR3 protein. The sample consists of 680,000 or so distinct CDR3 sequences, about 30% of them appearing once. These receptors have no known antigen. This material consisted of cultured PBMCs, taken from culture after CMV antigen stimulation. The source is a human donor in good health (CMV status not recorded). Some clones in this sample may be carry-over from other donors' samples.

The chain links TRBV11-2 to TRBJ2-7; TRBD2 matches at 7 bases. The CDR3 spans 15 residues. CDR1 is SGHAT and CDR2 is FQNNGV in the germline V gene. Losses at the gene ends were 4 bases for V and 0 bases for J; bases not matched to a gene: 6. CDR3 loop: CASSSVSGASYEQYF. The CDR3 DNA reads TGTGCCAGCAGCTCGGTGAGCGGGGCCTCCTACGAGCAGTACTTC.

Regarding this clonotype: The junction shows a germline mismatch at one end, possibly a read error. The chain joins TRBV5-3 to TRBJ1-1; D is possibly TRBD1 (6 bases). TRBV5-3 is an open reading frame whose function is uncertain. CDR3 size: 14 residues. CDR3: CASSLGGPGGEAFF. The CDR3 DNA is TGTGCCAGCAGCTTGGGGGGGCCCGGAGGTGAAGCTTTCTTT.

The table lists this clonotype with a few counts. This rearrangement joins TRBV7-2 to TRBJ2-7; TRBD1 matches at 8 bases. The V segment lost 5 bases and the J segment 9 bases; nucleotides outside the gene matches: 9. Germline lookup yields CDR1 SGHTA and CDR2 FQGNSA. The CDR3 runs to 13 residues. CDR3 in amino acids: CASSVTGTGGQYF. The CDR3 nucleotides read TGTGCCAGCAGCGTGACCGGGACAGGCGGGCAGTACTTC.

This chain connects TRBV25-1 to TRBJ1-4; D possibly corresponds to TRBD1 (5 bases). In germline, CDR1 is MGHDK, CDR2 SYGVNS. V was clipped by 1 base and J by 0 bases, with 9 bases between them. The CDR3 has 16 amino acids. CDR3 bases: TGTGCCAGCAGTGAATTGGGGCCAACAACTAATGAAAAACTGTTTTTT. This sequence encodes CASSELGPTTNEKLFF.

CDR3 in amino acids: CASSYEETRQYF. The CDR3, as DNA: TGTGCCAGCAGTTACGAGGAGACACGGCAGTACTTC. The chain recombines TRBV6-2 or TRBV6-3 with TRBJ2-7; D uncertain. The germline gives CDR1 MNHEY, CDR2 SVGEGT. CDR3 length: 12 amino acids. V was pared by 2 bases and J by 9 bases, with 11 bases between.

With regard to this clonotype: No conserved phenylalanine or tryptophan is present at the end of the CDR3, so a read error is the likely explanation. The chain employs TRBV2 and TRBJ2-4, with 8 bases lining up with TRBD1. The germline V gene has CDR1 SNHLY and CDR2 FYNNEI. Losses at the gene ends were 10 bases for V and 0 bases for J; bases not matched to a gene: 8. CDR3 length: 15 residues. The CDR3 region is CATTQGAVAKNIQYL. CDR3 sequence (DNA): TGTGCCACCACTCAGGGGGCCGTAGCCAAAAACATTCAGTACTTA.

The table lists this clonotype with a few counts. The chain combines TRBV29-1 with TRBJ1-2, with 7 bases lining up with TRBD1. The CDR3 is 12 amino acids. J was trimmed by 6 bases and V by 1 base; bases with no gene match: 2. Germline CDR1 reads SQVTM; CDR2 reads ANQGSEA. CDR3 bases: TGCAGCGTTGAAGGGCAGGGGGATGGCTACACCTTC. Its protein is CSVEGQGDGYTF. Supplemented by reference TRBV29-1 and TRBJ1-2, the full variable domain reads SAVISQKPSRDICQRGTSLTIQCQVDSQVTMMFWYRQQPGQSLTLIATANQGSEATYESGFVIDKFPISRPNLTFSTLTVSNMSPEDSSIYLCSVEGQGDGYTFGSGTRLTVV.

The rearrangement links TRBV6-1 to TRBJ2-1; the D call may be TRBD1 or TRBD2 (5 bases each). Trimming took off 6 bases at V and 1 base at J, with 19 bases between the two ends. The germline gives CDR1 MNHNS, CDR2 SASEGT. This CDR3 spans 17 amino acids. The DNA for the CDR3 is TGTGCCAGCAGCCCCCTTCCCGGGACCGATTCCTACAATGAGCAGTTCTTC. Its protein product is CASSPLPGTDSYNEQFF.

J is TRBJ2-5 and V is TRBV7-2; 7 bases line up with TRBD2. The CDR3 sequence is 15 residues long. The germline V gene encodes CDR1 SGHTA and CDR2 FQGNSA. The V gene end was trimmed by 3 bases and the J gene end by 1 base; junction bases not matched to a gene: 5. The CDR3 reads CASSLASGPQETQYF. CDR3 DNA sequence: TGTGCCAGCAGCTTGGCTAGCGGACCCCAAGAGACCCAGTACTTC. Variable domain in full (rest from reference TRBV7-2 and TRBJ2-5): GAGVSQSPSNKVTEKGKDVELRCDPISGHTALYWYRQSLGQGLEFLIYFQGNSAPDKSGLPSDRFSAERTGGSVSTLTIQRTQQEDSAVYLCASSLASGPQETQYFGPGTRLLVL.

J is TRBJ2-1 and V is TRBV19; 13 nucleotides line up with TRBD2. This CDR3 has 15 residues. Germline CDR1 and CDR2: LNHDA and SQIVND (reference sequence). The J segment lost 8 bases and the V segment lost 6 bases, leaving 7 bases of the junction unmatched. The chain's CDR3 is CASRRGTSGAYEQFF. The CDR3 DNA reads TGTGCCAGTAGAAGGGGGACTAGCGGGGCTTATGAGCAGTTCTTC.

The gene calls are TRBV20-1 and TRBJ1-1, with D maybe TRBD1 (5 bases). The length of the CDR3 is 14 residues. Germline CDR1 reads DFQATT; CDR2 reads SNEGSKA (reference sequence). V lost 6 bases to trimming and J lost 0 bases, with 14 bases between them. The CDR3 bases are TGCAGTGCGAGGGACGGTGAAATGAACACTGAAGCTTTCTTT. Residues: CSARDGEMNTEAFF.

The V gene is TRBV11-2, the J gene TRBJ2-7; D is unresolved. Looked up from germline, CDR1 is SGHAT and CDR2 is FQNNGV. The CDR3 extends over 14 amino acids. Trimming removed 3 bases at V and 2 bases at J, with 11 bases between. Here the CDR3 reads CASSLANRPYEQYF. The CDR3 coding sequence is TGTGCCAGCAGCTTGGCGAACAGACCCTACGAGCAGTACTTC. Supplemented by reference TRBV11-2 and TRBJ2-7, the full variable domain reads EAGVAQSPRYKIIEKRQSVAFWCNPISGHATLYWYQQILGQGPKLLIQFQNNGVVDDSQLPKDRFSAERLKGVDSTLKIQPAKLEDSAVYLCASSLANRPYEQYFGPGTRLTVT.

This clonotype was counted ten times or more. The chain employs TRBV7-2 and TRBJ2-7; 7 bases match TRBD2. This CDR3 spans 15 amino acids. Germline CDR1 SGHTA, CDR2 FQGNSA. V was pared by 1 base and J by 3 bases, with 6 bases of the junction left unmatched. CDR3 DNA: TGTGCCAGCAGCTTAGTAACAGGACTAGACTACGAGCAGTACTTC. It translates to CASSLVTGLDYEQYF. Together with reference TRBV7-2 and TRBJ2-7, the CDR3 gives the full variable domain: GAGVSQSPSNKVTEKGKDVELRCDPISGHTALYWYRQSLGQGLEFLIYFQGNSAPDKSGLPSDRFSAERTGGSVSTLTIQRTQQEDSAVYLCASSLVTGLDYEQYFGPGTRLTVT.

The chain uses TRBV27 and TRBJ1-1; D is uncertain. Germline V gene data show CDR1 as MNHEY and CDR2 as SMNVEV (reference sequence). V was shortened by 2 bases and J by 11 bases, with 9 bases between the two germline ends. This CDR3 comprises 11 residues. The CDR3 nucleotides read TGTGCCAGCAGTTTACCCCCCGGTGCTTTCTTT. Residues: CASSLPPGAFF.

V usage is TRBV7-9 and J usage is TRBJ2-7; perhaps TRBD2 as D (5 bases). Trimming left V 2 bases short and J 6 bases short, with 14 bases between. CDR1 SEHNR and CDR2 FQNEAQ come from the germline V gene (reference sequence). The CDR3 runs 14 residues. This CDR3 is CASSLLDLAREQYF. The CDR3 DNA reads as TGTGCCAGCAGCTTACTTGACCTAGCACGCGAGCAGTACTTC.